The clone carrying this T cell receptor (beta chain) has a handful of counts. Its antigen is as yet unknown. The library targeted TCRbeta and was prepared with unique molecular identifiers. TCRdb passed the PCR reads through MiXCR, listing each CDR3 protein once. The sample includes 250,000 to 300,000 distinct CDR3 sequences, about 9.9% of them seen just once. This record belongs to a study of T-cell reconstitution after alpha-beta-depleted transplantation in children. Findings and limits, study-wide: T-cell numbers and diversity, one year after transplant, stemmed largely from T cells that were newly produced. Two months or so post-transplant, alpha-beta T cells reportedly derived from several hundred expanded graft clones.

Between the trimmed V and J ends, which lost 5 bases and 4 bases, there was a span of 17 bases. The length of the CDR3 is 16 residues. Germline assignment: CDR1 SGHAT and CDR2 FQNNGV. The sample consisted of peripheral blood, taken 180 days after TCRalphabeta/CD19-depleted stem cell transplant. This sequence originates from a male patient between 2 and 15 years old who had a stem cell transplant for chronic granulomatous disease, so the T cells may come from the graft donor. The chain couples TRBV11-2 to TRBJ2-2; D perhaps matches TRBD2 (6 bases). As DNA, the CDR3 is TGTGCCAGCAGCCCCATGACGGGAGTGGGCACCGGGGAGCTGTTTTTT. Translated: CASSPMTGVGTGELFF.